The present T cell receptor beta chain was sequenced within a study of T cell changes during pregnancy in multiple sclerosis. Some clones are missing from TCRdb's copy, which holds only in-frame ones; the method was immunoSEQ multiplex PCR. Of 65,000 to 80,000 clones in the sample, over 85% were seen once. The CDR3 covers 14 residues. The germline V gene encodes CDR1 MNHEY and CDR2 SMNVEV (reference sequence). V was shortened by 2 bases and J by 9 bases, with 14 bases between the two germline ends. The sample consisted of peripheral blood, taken in the first trimester of pregnancy. The chain employs TRBV27 and TRBJ1-5; D is undetermined. The TCR sequence derives from a female donor with multiple sclerosis, enrolled in a pregnancy study. CDR3 sequence (DNA): TGTGCCAGCAGTTTAGGGCCTTATTTGACGCCCCAGCATTTT. Translation gives CASSLGPYLTPQHF.